The source of this TCR beta chain is a study of blood T cell repertoires in COVID-19 (dated by TCRdb to 2019 to 2021). Context from the whole study: The collaborator samples originated in the United States, Italy and Spain and spanned the acute and convalescent phases of COVID-19. The material from the prospective study consisted of cDNA or gDNA derived from T cells, B-cell-depleted T cells, or PBMCs. Deeply sampled blood TCRbeta repertoires from subjects exposed to, actively infected with, or recovered from COVID-19 were included in the dataset. A freely available public database, intended as a resource for researchers studying the immune response to SARS-CoV-2, is where the repertoires were released. The samples were drawn from the first 160 participants of the ongoing ImmuneRACE study and from 950 to 1,500 subjects provided by 6 global collaborators. Nearly every sample came with metadata listing a de-identified subject ID, COVID-19 status, age in years and sex. Where available, HLA class I and class II types were obtained from metadata supplied by the sample provider rather than from assay-based typing.

As for this clone: Its antigen specificity is not known. The record has no base qualities; no much larger clone is one base away.

V and J are trimmed by 2 bases and 7 bases, and the gene matches miss 6 bases of the junction. Its CDR3 holds 14 amino acids, cysteine through phenylalanine. The read is trimmed to its CDR3 DNA, 42 bases read in frame from base 1. Per the germline V gene (reference sequence), GTSNPN is the CDR1 and SVGIG is the CDR2. Each collaborating institution followed its own protocols to collect whole blood in K2EDTA tubes. For TCRbeta analysis, collaborator samples were shipped as frozen whole blood, as isolated PBMCs, or as DNA extracted from either sample type. What the authors observed across the whole study: Clinical and demographic metadata were provided uncurated, with the amount varying by source and participant.

The immunoSEQ Assay, a bias-controlled multiplex PCR, was used to amplify TCRbeta CDR3 regions from genomic DNA. For the original study's pipeline: The number of nucleated cells in each sample was estimated from the amplification of reference gene primers within the assay. To quantify the absolute abundance of each unique TCRbeta CDR3 rearrangement, sequence reads were collapsed and filtered. For each sample, productive Simpson clonality was calculated as the square root of Simpson's diversity index over productive rearrangements. TCRdb limited this immuneACCESS table to in-frame rearrangements with V and J called. A share of clones is missing; checked studies link under half to unresolved V genes, and the rest is unexplained. V, J and clone size were drawn from that table, and D and trimming were deduced from the DNA. The sample profile shows 240,000 or so clones; roughly 80% of them were found once. Less than 4% of the sample lies in the top ten.

The chain uses TRBV30 and TRBJ2-7; the junction holds 12 bases that match TRBD2. The sequence was collected from a woman between 18 and 29 years old with acute or convalescent COVID-19. Sample: peripheral blood. For the CDR3, the sequence is CAWSSTSGGGEQYF. The sequenced DNA: TGTGCCTGGAGTTCGACTAGCGGGGGAGGGGAGCAGTACTTC.